The 24 T cell receptor beta chains in this list originate from one sample, sequenced in a study of blood T cell repertoires in COVID-19. Assay: immunoSEQ multiplex PCR; the TCRdb copy retains only in-frame clones and omits some. The table lists 75,000 to 100,000 clones, roughly 86% of them singletons, with about 20% in the top ten. The sequenced sample was peripheral blood. All receptors come from a human donor in a cohort sampled during active COVID-19.

The V call is TRBV20-1, the J call TRBJ1-2; D possibly corresponds to TRBD1 (6 bases). CDR3 length: 10 residues. V shed 6 bases and J shed 14 bases, with 16 bases lying between them. Germline assignment: CDR1 DFQATT and CDR2 SNEGSKA (reference sequence). The CDR3 region has the DNA TGCAGTGCCCTCCTGGGGGCCCAGACCTTC. It encodes CSALLGAQTF.

V gene TRBV7-3 combines with J gene TRBJ1-1, with D possibly TRBD1 on 6 matching bases. V was cut by 0 bases and J by 6 bases, with 8 bases left in between. CDR3 length equals 13 residues. The germline V gene has CDR1 SGHTA and CDR2 FQGTGA. The CDR3 coding sequence is TGTGCCAGCAGCTTAACCAGGGGCGCTGAAGCTTTCTTT. Amino acids: CASSLTRGAEAFF.

This clone was picked up one time. The rearrangement uses TRBV7-3 and TRBJ1-1; a possible D gene is TRBD1 (6 bases). V lost 8 bases, J lost 1 base, and 17 bases lay in between. The germline V gene has CDR1 SGHTA and CDR2 FQGTGA. The CDR3 has 15 residues. The CDR3 reads CASSMALRGNTEAFF. The CDR3 nucleotides are TGTGCCAGCTCGATGGCCCTCAGGGGGAACACTGAAGCTTTCTTT.

The genes are TRBV27 and TRBJ1-5, with D perhaps TRBD1 (5 bases). The germline V and J ends were trimmed by 6 bases and 4 bases, with 19 bases remaining between them. CDR1 is MNHEY and CDR2 is SMNVEV in the germline V gene (reference sequence). The length of the CDR3 is 16 residues. This chain's CDR3 is CASSLRGGVLNQPQHF. DNA for the CDR3: TGTGCCAGCAGCCTTCGGGGGGGTGTCCTAAATCAGCCCCAGCATTTT.

The chain combines TRBV6-5 with TRBJ2-7; 8 bases agree with TRBD1. The trim removed 6 bases at V and 4 bases at J, leaving 5 bases unmatched. The CDR3 loop spans 13 amino acids. Per germline, CDR1 MNHEY and CDR2 SVGAGI. The CDR3 DNA reads as TGTGCCAGCAGCAGACAGGGGAGTTACGAGCAGTACTTC. Amino acid sequence: CASSRQGSYEQYF.

The chain joins TRBV4-3 to TRBJ2-7; D is perhaps TRBD1 (5 bases). Deletions cut 0 bases from V and 3 bases from J, with 9 bases between. This CDR3 is 14 amino acids long. Germline V gene lookup returns CDR1 LGHNA and CDR2 YSLEER. CDR3 sequence (DNA): TGCGCCAGCAGCCAAGATTGGGGCAACTACGAGCAGTACTTC. It encodes CASSQDWGNYEQYF.

This chain connects TRBV6-6 to TRBJ1-5, with D uncertain. The CDR3 loop spans 16 amino acids. Trimming cost V 0 bases and J 1 base, with 10 bases left between them. Germline V lookup: CDR1 MNHNY, CDR2 SVGAGI (reference sequence). CDR3 DNA sequence: TGTGCCAGCAGTTACTCGACACCTACGAGCAATCAGCCCCAGCATTTT. Translated, it gives CASSYSTPTSNQPQHF.

The chain combines TRBV7-6 with TRBJ2-7; TRBD2 matches at 9 bases. V lost 3 bases and J lost 2; bases outside the gene matches: 5. The CDR3 consists of 15 residues. Germline V gives CDR1 SGHVS, CDR2 FNYEAQ. Written as DNA, the CDR3 is TGTGCCAGCAGCTTCGGCGGGAGGGAAACCTACGAGCAGTACTTC. Residues: CASSFGGRETYEQYF.

J is TRBJ2-1 and V is TRBV9; 7 nucleotides agree with TRBD1. Germline V gene data show CDR1 as SGDLS and CDR2 as YYNGEE. The CDR3 covers 14 residues. V lost 3 bases and J lost 4; bases outside the gene matches: 4. The CDR3 sequence is CASSEDRAYNEQFF. The CDR3 coding sequence is TGTGCCAGCAGCGAAGACAGGGCATACAATGAGCAGTTCTTC. Using reference TRBV9 and TRBJ2-1 for the parts outside the CDR3, the full variable domain is DSGVTQTPKHLITATGQRVTLRCSPRSGDLSVYWYQQSLDQGLQFLIQYYNGEERAKGNILERFSAQQFPDLHSELNLSSLELGDSALYFCASSEDRAYNEQFFGPGTRLTVL.

V usage is TRBV28 and J usage is TRBJ2-1, with D possibly TRBD2 on 6 matching bases. This CDR3 spans 16 amino acids. Germline CDR1 MDHEN, CDR2 SYDVKM. Deletions cut 7 bases from V and 5 bases from J, with 21 bases between. CDR3 nucleotide sequence: TGTGCCAGCAACCTACAAACTAGCTCAAGGAACAATGAGCAGTTCTTC. Translated, it gives CASNLQTSSRNNEQFF.

To note about this clone: A read error may produce the germline difference seen at one junction end. The V call is TRBV7-6, the J call TRBJ1-6; no clear D gene. The CDR3 is 17 residues long. Germline assignment: CDR1 SGHVS and CDR2 FNYEAQ. The CDR3 reads CASSSSGWASNNSPLHF. CDR3 nucleotide sequence: TGTGCCAGCAGCTCTTCTGGATGGGCCTCCAATAATTCACCCCTCCACTTT.

The chain carries TRBV11-3 and TRBJ2-1; TRBD1 matches at 9 bases. J gave up 5 bases and V 0 bases, and 8 bases lay outside the gene matches. The CDR3 is 17 amino acids. Germline values: CDR1 SGHNT, CDR2 YENEEA. The CDR3 bases are TGTGCCAGCAGCTTAGATCTAACAGGGGGCGCAAACAATGAGCAGTTCTTC. Translation: CASSLDLTGGANNEQFF. Full variable domain (outside the CDR3, taken from reference TRBV11-3 and TRBJ2-1): EAGVVQSPRYKIIEKKQPVAFWCNPISGHNTLYWYLQNLGQGPELLIRYENEEAVDDSQLPKDRFSAERLKGVDSTLKIQPAELGDSAVYLCASSLDLTGGANNEQFFGPGTRLTVL.

V usage is TRBV7-9 and J usage is TRBJ1-1; D not certain. The V end was cut by 3 bases, the J end by 6 bases, with 5 bases between. The CDR3 covers 11 residues. Germline V gene sequence: CDR1 SEHNR, CDR2 FQNEAQ (reference sequence). DNA for the CDR3: TGTGCCAGCAGCTTCTCCCCTGAAGCTTTCTTT. Translation: CASSFSPEAFF.

This clone was seen once. The chain has TRBV6-1 and TRBJ2-3, with D unclear. This CDR3 region has 14 residues. Germline V gene data show CDR1 as MNHNS and CDR2 as SASEGT. Trimming took off 1 base at V and 8 bases at J, with 13 bases between the two ends. Written as DNA, the CDR3 is TGTGCCAGCAGTGAAGGGTGGAGTTCGGGTACGCAGTATTTT. Its translation: CASSEGWSSGTQYF.

The chain uses TRBV3-1 (or the pseudogene TRBV3-2) and TRBJ2-1; no clear D. CDR3 length equals 13 residues. Germline CDR1 reads LGHDT; CDR2 reads YNNKEL (reference sequence). V lost 4 bases, J lost 9 bases, and 13 bases lay in between. CDR3 residues: CASSPLTSGEQFF. The CDR3 DNA reads as TGTGCCAGCAGCCCCCTAACATCGGGTGAGCAGTTCTTC.

The rearrangement joins TRBV15 to TRBJ2-7; no reliable D call. CDR3 size: 12 residues. CDR1 is LNHNV and CDR2 is YYDKDF in the germline V gene (reference sequence). V was pared by 5 bases and J by 5 bases, with 10 bases between. The CDR3, as DNA: TGTGCCACCAGCCGACTCCCCCACGAGCAGTACTTC. Its protein product is CATSRLPHEQYF. The whole variable domain, remainder taken from reference TRBV15 and TRBJ2-7, is DAMVIQNPRYQVTQFGKPVTLSCSQTLNHNVMYWYQQKSSQAPKLLFHYYDKDFNNEADTPDNFQSRRPNTSFCFLDIRSPGLGDTAMYLCATSRLPHEQYFGPGTRLTVT.

V is TRBV28 and J is TRBJ1-4, with D possibly matching TRBD1 (5 bases). Germline V gene sequence: CDR1 MDHEN, CDR2 SYDVKM. V gave up 7 bases and J gave up 7 bases, with 22 bases separating them. The CDR3 is 16 amino acids. CDR3 residues: CASTAGPSLGGEKLFF. The CDR3 DNA sequence: TGTGCCAGCACCGCGGGGCCTAGCCTGGGTGGTGAAAAACTGTTTTTT.

The chain combines TRBV11-2 with TRBJ2-5; D perhaps matches TRBD2 (6 bases). Germline lookup yields CDR1 SGHAT and CDR2 FQNNGV. CDR3 length: 12 residues. Trimming took 5 bases from V and 8 from J, leaving 12 bases between them. CDR3 DNA sequence: TGTGCCAGCAGCCGGGACTGGAGTACCCAGTACTTC. It specifies CASSRDWSTQYF.

This rearrangement joins TRBV7-8 to TRBJ2-1, with TRBD1 identical over 9 bases. CDR1 is SGHVS, CDR2 FQNEAQ, per germline. CDR3 size: 16 residues. V dropped 5 bases and J dropped 2; count of bases not matched to a gene: 7. The chain's CDR3 is CASSQPWDRAYNEQFF. The CDR3 DNA reads as TGTGCCAGCAGCCAGCCATGGGACAGGGCCTACAATGAGCAGTTCTTC.

This clone appeared once. V is TRBV27 and J is TRBJ2-4, with no clear D. Trimming cost V 9 bases and J 8 bases, with 17 bases left between them. Germline V gene data show CDR1 as MNHEY and CDR2 as SMNVEV (reference sequence). The CDR3 is made up of 13 amino acids. The CDR3 region has the DNA TGTGCCAGTGATCCTAGGCCCTTAGACATTCAGTACTTC. This encodes CASDPRPLDIQYF.

This rearrangement joins TRBV7-2 to TRBJ1-1, with 12 bases that match TRBD1. V trimming: 4 bases; J trimming: 4 bases; junction bases outside the gene matches: 10. Germline V gene sequence: CDR1 SGHTA, CDR2 FQGNSA. This CDR3 spans 17 amino acids. CDR3 residues: CASSSAGTGGRGTEAFF. The CDR3 DNA reads TGTGCCAGCAGCTCCGCCGGGACAGGGGGCAGGGGCACTGAAGCTTTCTTT.

This sequence joins TRBV9 and TRBJ2-7; 7 positions agree with TRBD2. CDR1 is SGDLS, CDR2 YYNGEE, per germline. The V gene end was trimmed by 4 bases and the J gene end by 4 bases; junction bases not matched to a gene: 11. The CDR3 spans 15 residues. The CDR3: CASSPRGQGLYEQYF. The CDR3 bases are TGTGCCAGCAGCCCCCGAGGGCAGGGACTATACGAGCAGTACTTC.

The chain combines TRBV19 with TRBJ1-1; D may be TRBD1 (6 bases). The ends were cut back, 7 bases at V and 0 bases at J, with 12 bases in the middle. Germline CDR1 reads LNHDA; CDR2 reads SQIVND (reference sequence). CDR3 length: 14 amino acids. The CDR3 DNA reads as TGTGCCAGTAAAGCCCAGGGGATGAACACTGAAGCTTTCTTT. Translation gives CASKAQGMNTEAFF. The full variable domain, in which reference TRBV19 and TRBJ1-1 provide the parts outside the CDR3, is DGGITQSPKYLFRKEGQNVTLSCEQNLNHDAMYWYRQDPGQGLRLIYYSQIVNDFQKGDIAEGYSVSREKKESFPLTVTSAQKNPTAFYLCASKAQGMNTEAFFGQGTRLTVV.

The CDR3 DNA reads TGTGCCAGCAGCTTCCAGGCCTACGAGCAGTACTTC. It yields the protein CASSFQAYEQYF. The J gene is TRBJ2-7, the V gene TRBV5-6; D remains unclear. Looked up from germline, CDR1 is SGHDT and CDR2 is YYEEEE. This CDR3 has 12 residues. V was clipped by 2 bases and J by 2 bases, with 5 bases between them.